What follows describes a single T cell receptor (beta chain). This sample stems from a study of T-cell memory formation after mild COVID-19. Germline loops: CDR1 DFQATT, CDR2 SNEGSKA (reference sequence). V was pared by 5 bases and J by 4 bases, with 14 bases between. The CDR3 runs 13 residues. MiXCR, applied by TCRdb to the 5' RACE reads, yields one record per CDR3 protein. Here the sample spans approximately 300,000 distinct CDR3 sequences, approximately 16% being singletons. The chain is built from TRBV20-1 and TRBJ1-1, with unresolved D. The receptor comes from a man in his late teens or twenties who had mild COVID-19 (a few samples of this study predate the infection). Cell type and time point are not known. The sample comprised PBMCs or a T cell subset sorted from them (not recorded which). CDR3 bases: TGCAGTGCTCCCCTCCCGGGTTTCACTGAAGCTTTCTTT. Protein: CSAPLPGFTEAFF.